This T cell receptor (beta chain) was sequenced during a study of shared clonotypes between healthy human individuals. Study in general: Each donor's CD4 naive and CD4 memory cells filled three plates apiece, CD8 naive two, and CD8 memory one.

With 3 bases removed from V and 2 bases from J, the gap between germline ends came to 14 bases. CDR3 length: 15 residues. Looked up from germline, CDR1 is SGHTA and CDR2 is FQGNSA. From CD4+ cells came CD45RA+ naive and CD45RA-negative memory subsets. TCRdb's table, derived via immunoSEQ multiplex PCR, lists solely in-frame clones and lacks some. The table has 2 million to 2.5 million clones, approximately 95% seen once. This TCR derives from a man between 18 and 29 years old in good health. Some clones in this sample may be carry-over from other donors' samples. The sample taken for sequencing was naive CD4+ T cells from PBMCs. Subset noted: CD45RA+ positively selected. J is TRBJ2-7 and V is TRBV7-2; D might be TRBD2 (5 bases). The CDR3 is CASSLVVSVPYEQYF. The CDR3 DNA sequence: TGTGCCAGCAGCTTGGTAGTTAGCGTTCCCTACGAGCAGTACTTC.